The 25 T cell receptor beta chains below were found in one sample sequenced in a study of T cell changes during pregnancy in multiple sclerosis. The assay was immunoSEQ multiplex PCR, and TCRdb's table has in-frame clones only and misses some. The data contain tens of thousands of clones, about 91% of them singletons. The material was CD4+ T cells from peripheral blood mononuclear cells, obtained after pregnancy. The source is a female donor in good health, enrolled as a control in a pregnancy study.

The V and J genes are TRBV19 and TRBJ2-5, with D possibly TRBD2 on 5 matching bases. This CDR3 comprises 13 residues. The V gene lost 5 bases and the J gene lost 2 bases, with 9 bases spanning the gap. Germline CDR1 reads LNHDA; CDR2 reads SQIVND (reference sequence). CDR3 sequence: CASSHRGQETQYF. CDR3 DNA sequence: TGTGCCAGTAGTCACCGGGGACAAGAGACCCAGTACTTC.

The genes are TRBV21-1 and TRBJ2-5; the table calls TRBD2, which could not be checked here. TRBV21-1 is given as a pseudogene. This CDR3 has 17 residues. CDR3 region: CASSKAWTSGDQETQYF. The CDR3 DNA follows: TGTGCCAGCAGCAAAGCTTGGACTAGCGGGGATCAAGAGACCCAGTACTTC.

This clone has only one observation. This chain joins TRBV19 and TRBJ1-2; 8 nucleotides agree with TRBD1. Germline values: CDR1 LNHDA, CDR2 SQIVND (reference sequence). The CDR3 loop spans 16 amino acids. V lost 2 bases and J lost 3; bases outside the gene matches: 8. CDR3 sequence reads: CASSIYRTGSDYGYTF. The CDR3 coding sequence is TGTGCCAGTAGTATATACCGGACAGGGTCGGACTATGGCTACACCTTC.

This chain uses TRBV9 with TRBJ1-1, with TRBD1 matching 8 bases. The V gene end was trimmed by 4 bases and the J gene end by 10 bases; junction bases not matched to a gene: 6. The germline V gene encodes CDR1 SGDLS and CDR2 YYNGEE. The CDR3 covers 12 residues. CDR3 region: CASSQGQGRAFF. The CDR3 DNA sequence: TGTGCCAGCAGCCAAGGACAGGGTCGAGCTTTCTTT.

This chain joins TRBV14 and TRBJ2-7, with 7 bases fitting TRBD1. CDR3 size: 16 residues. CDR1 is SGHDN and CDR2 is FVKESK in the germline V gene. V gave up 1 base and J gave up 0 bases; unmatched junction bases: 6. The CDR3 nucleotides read TGTGCCAGCAGCCAAGTTGTCTGGGACAGCTCCTACGAGCAGTACTTC. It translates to CASSQVVWDSSYEQYF. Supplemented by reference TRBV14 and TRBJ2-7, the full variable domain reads EAGVTQFPSHSVIEKGQTVTLRCDPISGHDNLYWYRRVMGKEIKFLLHFVKESKQDESGMPNNRFLAERTGGTYSTLKVQPAELEDSGVYFCASSQVVWDSSYEQYFGPGTRLTVT.

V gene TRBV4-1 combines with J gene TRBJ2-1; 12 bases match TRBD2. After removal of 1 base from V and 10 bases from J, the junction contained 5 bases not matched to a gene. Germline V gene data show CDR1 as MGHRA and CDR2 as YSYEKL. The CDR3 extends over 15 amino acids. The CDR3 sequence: CASSQGLAGEGEQFF. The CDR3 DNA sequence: TGCGCCAGCAGCCAAGGACTAGCGGGAGAGGGGGAGCAGTTCTTC.

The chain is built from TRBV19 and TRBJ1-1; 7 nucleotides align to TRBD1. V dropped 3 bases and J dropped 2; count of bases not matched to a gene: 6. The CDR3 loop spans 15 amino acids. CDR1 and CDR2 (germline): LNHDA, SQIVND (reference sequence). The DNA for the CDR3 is TGTGCCAGTAGTATCCGGACAGGAGCAAACACTGAAGCTTTCTTT. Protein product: CASSIRTGANTEAFF. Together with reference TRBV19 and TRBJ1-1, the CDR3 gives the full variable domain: DGGITQSPKYLFRKEGQNVTLSCEQNLNHDAMYWYRQDPGQGLRLIYYSQIVNDFQKGDIAEGYSVSREKKESFPLTVTSAQKNPTAFYLCASSIRTGANTEAFFGQGTRLTVV.

This CDR3 reads CASSSGQGLDYEQYF. The CDR3 bases are TGTGCCAGCAGTTCCGGACAGGGTCTTGACTACGAGCAGTACTTC. This chain joins TRBV28 and TRBJ2-7; 8 bases line up with TRBD1. V trimming: 4 bases; J trimming: 3 bases; junction bases outside the gene matches: 8. This CDR3 contains 15 residues. The V gene's germline CDR1 is MDHEN and CDR2 SYDVKM.

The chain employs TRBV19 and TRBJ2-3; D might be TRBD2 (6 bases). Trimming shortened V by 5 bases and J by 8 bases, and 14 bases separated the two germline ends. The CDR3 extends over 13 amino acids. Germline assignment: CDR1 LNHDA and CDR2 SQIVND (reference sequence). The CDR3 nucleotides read TGTGCCAGTAGTCTCCTCGGGGGAGCTACGCAGTATTTT. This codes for CASSLLGGATQYF.

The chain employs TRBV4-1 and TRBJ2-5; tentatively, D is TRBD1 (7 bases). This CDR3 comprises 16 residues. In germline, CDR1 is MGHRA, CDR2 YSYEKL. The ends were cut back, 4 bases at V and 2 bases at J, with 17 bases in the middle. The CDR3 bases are TGCGCCAGCAGCCCAGCTCCAGGGGGGAGGCAAGAGACCCAGTACTTC. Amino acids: CASSPAPGGRQETQYF.

The CDR3 region has the DNA TGTGCCATCAGTGCGGGGGGGGCTTCGAACACTGAAGCTTTCTTT. Translation: CAISAGGASNTEAFF. V gene TRBV10-3 combines with J gene TRBJ1-1; D is possibly TRBD1 (6 bases). Germline assignment: CDR1 ENHRY and CDR2 SYGVKD. V gave up 4 bases and J gave up 1 base, with 13 bases separating them. This CDR3 has 15 residues.

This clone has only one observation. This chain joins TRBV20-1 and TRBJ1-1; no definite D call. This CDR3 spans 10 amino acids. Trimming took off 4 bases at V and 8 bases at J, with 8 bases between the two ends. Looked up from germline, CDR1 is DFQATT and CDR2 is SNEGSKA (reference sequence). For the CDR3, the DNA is TGCAGTGCTAATGCGGAGGAAGCTTTCTTT. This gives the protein CSANAEEAFF.

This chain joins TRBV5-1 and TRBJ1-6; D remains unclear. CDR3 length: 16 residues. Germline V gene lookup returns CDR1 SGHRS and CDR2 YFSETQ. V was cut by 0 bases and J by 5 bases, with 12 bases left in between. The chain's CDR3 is CASSLAGPENNSPLHF. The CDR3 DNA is TGCGCCAGCAGCTTGGCGGGTCCAGAAAATAATTCACCCCTCCACTTT.

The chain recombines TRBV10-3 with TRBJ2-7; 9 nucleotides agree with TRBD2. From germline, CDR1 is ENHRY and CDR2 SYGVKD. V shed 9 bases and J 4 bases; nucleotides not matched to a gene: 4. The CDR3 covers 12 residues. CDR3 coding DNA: TGTGCCATTAGCGGGAGTCCGTACGAGCAGTACTTC. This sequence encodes CAISGSPYEQYF.

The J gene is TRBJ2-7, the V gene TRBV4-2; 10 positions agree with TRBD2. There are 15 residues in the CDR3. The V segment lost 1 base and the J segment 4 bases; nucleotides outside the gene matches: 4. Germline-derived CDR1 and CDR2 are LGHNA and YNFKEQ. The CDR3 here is CASSQGASGSYEQYF. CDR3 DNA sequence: TGTGCCAGCAGCCAAGGGGCTAGCGGGAGTTACGAGCAGTACTTC.

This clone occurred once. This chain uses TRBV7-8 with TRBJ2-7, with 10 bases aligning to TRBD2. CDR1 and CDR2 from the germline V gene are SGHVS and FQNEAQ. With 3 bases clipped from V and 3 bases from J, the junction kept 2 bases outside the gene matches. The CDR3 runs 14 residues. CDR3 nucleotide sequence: TGTGCCAGCAGCTTTCTAGCGGGAGACTACGAGCAGTACTTC. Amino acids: CASSFLAGDYEQYF.

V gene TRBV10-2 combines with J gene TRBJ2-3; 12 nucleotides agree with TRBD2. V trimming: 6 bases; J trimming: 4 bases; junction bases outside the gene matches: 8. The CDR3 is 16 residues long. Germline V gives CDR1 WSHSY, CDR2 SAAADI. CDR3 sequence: CASRTASGGVSDTQYF. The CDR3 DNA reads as TGCGCCAGCAGGACCGCTAGCGGGGGGGTGTCAGATACGCAGTATTTT.

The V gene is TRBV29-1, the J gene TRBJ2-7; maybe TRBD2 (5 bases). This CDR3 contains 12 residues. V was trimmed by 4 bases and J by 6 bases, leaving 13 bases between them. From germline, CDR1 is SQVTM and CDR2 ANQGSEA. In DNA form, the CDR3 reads TGCAGCGTTGGCTCCGGGATTGGCGAGCAGTACTTC. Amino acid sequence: CSVGSGIGEQYF.

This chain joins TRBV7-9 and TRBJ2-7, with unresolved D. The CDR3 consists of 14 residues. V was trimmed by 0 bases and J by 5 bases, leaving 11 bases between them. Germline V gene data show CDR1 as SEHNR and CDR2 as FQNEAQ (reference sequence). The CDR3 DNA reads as TGTGCCAGCAGCTTAGCCAGCAGGTACGACGAGCAGTACTTC. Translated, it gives CASSLASRYDEQYF.

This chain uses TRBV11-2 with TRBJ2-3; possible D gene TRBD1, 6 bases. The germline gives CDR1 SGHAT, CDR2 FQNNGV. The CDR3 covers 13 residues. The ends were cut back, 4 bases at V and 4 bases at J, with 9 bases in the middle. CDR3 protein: CASSSYRADTQYF. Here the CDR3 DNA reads TGTGCCAGCAGCTCCTACAGGGCAGATACGCAGTATTTT.

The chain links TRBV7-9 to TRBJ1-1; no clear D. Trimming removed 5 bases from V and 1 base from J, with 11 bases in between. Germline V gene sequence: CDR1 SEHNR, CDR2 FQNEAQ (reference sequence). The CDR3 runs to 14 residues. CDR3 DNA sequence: TGTGCCAGCAGCACCAAACTCTCGAACACTGAAGCTTTCTTT. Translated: CASSTKLSNTEAFF.

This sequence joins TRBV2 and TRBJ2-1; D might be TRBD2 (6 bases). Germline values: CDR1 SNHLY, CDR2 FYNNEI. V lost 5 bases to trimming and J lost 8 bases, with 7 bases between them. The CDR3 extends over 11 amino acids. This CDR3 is CASSWRDEQFF. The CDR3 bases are TGTGCCAGCAGTTGGAGGGATGAGCAGTTCTTC. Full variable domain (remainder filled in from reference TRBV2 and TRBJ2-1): EPEVTQTPSHQVTQMGQEVILRCVPISNHLYFYWYRQILGQKVEFLVSFYNNEISEKSEIFDDQFSVERPDGSNFTLKIRSTKLEDSAMYFCASSWRDEQFFGPGTRLTVL.

This chain's CDR3 is CSALDSQGYTF. CDR3 DNA: TGCAGTGCGCTGGACAGTCAAGGCTACACCTTC. The chain recombines TRBV20-1 with TRBJ1-2; D might be TRBD1 (6 bases). Trimming took off 6 bases at V and 8 bases at J, with 13 bases between the two ends. The CDR3 has 11 amino acids. Per the germline V gene, CDR1 is DFQATT and CDR2 is SNEGSKA (reference sequence).

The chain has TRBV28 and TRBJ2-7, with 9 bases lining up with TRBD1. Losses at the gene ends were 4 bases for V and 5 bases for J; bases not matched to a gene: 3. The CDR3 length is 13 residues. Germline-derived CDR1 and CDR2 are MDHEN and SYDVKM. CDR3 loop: CASSSGQGHEQYF. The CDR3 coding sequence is TGTGCCAGCAGTTCGGGACAGGGACACGAGCAGTACTTC.

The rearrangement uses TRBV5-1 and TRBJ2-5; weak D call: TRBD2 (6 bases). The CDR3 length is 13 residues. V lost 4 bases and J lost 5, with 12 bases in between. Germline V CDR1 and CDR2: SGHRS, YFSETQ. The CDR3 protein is CASSPGVRETQYF. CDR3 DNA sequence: TGCGCCAGCAGCCCGGGGGTACGGGAGACCCAGTACTTC.